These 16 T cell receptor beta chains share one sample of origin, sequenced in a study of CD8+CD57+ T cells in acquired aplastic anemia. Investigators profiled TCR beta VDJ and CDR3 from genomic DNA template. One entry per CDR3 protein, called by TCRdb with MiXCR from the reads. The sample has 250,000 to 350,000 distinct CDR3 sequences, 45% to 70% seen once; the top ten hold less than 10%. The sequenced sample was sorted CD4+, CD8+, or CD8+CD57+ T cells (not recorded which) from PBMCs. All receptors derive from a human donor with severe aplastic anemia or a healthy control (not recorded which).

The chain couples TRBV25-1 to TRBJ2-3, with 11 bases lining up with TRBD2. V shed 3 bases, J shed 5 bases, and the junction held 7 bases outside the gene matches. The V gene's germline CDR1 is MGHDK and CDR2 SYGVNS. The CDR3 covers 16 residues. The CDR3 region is CASSDPGLAERDTQYF. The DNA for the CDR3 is TGTGCCAGCAGTGACCCGGGACTAGCGGAGAGAGATACGCAGTATTTT.

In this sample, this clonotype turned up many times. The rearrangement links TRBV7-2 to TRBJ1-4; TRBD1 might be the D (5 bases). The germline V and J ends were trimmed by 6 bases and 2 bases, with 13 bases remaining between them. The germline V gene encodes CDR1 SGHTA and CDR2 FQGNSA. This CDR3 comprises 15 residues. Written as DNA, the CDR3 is TGTGCCAGCAGTAGGGGACCCAACACTAATGAAAAACTGTTTTTT. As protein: CASSRGPNTNEKLFF.

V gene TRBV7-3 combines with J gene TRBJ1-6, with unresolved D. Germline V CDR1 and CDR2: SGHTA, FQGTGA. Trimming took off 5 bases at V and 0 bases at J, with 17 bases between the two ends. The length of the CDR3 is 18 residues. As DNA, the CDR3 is TGTGCCAGCAGCCCACACCAGAGACCGAGCTCCTATAATTCACCCCTCCACTTT. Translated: CASSPHQRPSSYNSPLHF.

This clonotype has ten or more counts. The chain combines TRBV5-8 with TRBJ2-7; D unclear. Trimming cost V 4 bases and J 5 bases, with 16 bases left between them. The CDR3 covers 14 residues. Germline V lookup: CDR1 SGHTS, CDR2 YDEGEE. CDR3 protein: CASSPQLQANEQYF. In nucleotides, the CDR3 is TGTGCCAGCAGCCCCCAGCTGCAGGCCAACGAGCAGTACTTC.

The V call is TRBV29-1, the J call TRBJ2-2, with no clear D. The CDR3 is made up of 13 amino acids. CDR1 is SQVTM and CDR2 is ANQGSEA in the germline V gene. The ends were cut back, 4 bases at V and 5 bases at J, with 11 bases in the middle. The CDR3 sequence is CSVVSPRTGELFF. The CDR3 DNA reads TGCAGCGTTGTAAGCCCTAGGACCGGGGAGCTGTTTTTT.

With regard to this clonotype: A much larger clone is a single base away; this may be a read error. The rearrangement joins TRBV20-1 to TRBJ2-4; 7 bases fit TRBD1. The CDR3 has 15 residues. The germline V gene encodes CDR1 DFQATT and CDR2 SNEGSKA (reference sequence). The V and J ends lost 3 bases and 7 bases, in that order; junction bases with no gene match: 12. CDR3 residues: CSASELSTGINIQYF. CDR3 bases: TGCAGTGCTAGCGAACTCTCGACAGGGATCAACATTCAGTACTTC.

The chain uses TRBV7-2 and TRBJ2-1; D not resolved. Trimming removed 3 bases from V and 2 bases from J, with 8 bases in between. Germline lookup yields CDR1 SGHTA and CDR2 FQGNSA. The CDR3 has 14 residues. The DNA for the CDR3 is TGTGCCAGCAGCTTCCCCGAGACCTACAATGAGCAGTTCTTC. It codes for CASSFPETYNEQFF.

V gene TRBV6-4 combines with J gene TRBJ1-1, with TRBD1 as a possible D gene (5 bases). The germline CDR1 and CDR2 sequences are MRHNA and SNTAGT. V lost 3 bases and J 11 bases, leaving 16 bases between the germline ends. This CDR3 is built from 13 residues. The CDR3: CASSDVEGSGAFF. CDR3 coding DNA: TGTGCCAGCAGTGATGTCGAGGGTTCAGGGGCTTTCTTT.

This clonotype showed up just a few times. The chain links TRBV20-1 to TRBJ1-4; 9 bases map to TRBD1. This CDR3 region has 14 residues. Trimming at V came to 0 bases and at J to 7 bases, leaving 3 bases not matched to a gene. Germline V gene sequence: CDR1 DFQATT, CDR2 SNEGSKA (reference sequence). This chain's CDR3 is CSARDTGGSEKLFF. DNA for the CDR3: TGCAGTGCTAGAGATACAGGGGGCTCTGAAAAACTGTTTTTT.

CDR3 bases: TGTGCCGGGGGACAGGGTCATGGCACTGAAGCTTTCTTT. The encoded protein is CAGGQGHGTEAFF. V and J are TRBV2 and TRBJ1-1, with 9 bases matching TRBD1. Germline V lookup: CDR1 SNHLY, CDR2 FYNNEI. V gave up 11 bases and J gave up 4 bases; unmatched junction bases: 8. The CDR3 loop spans 13 amino acids.

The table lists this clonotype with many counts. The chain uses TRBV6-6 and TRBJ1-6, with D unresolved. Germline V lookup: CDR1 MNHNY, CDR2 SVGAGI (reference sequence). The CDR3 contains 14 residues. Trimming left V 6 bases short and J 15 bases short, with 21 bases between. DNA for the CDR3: TGTGCCAGCAGCCTAGGACGCCCCGGAGTGGTCCTCCACTTT. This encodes CASSLGRPGVVLHF.

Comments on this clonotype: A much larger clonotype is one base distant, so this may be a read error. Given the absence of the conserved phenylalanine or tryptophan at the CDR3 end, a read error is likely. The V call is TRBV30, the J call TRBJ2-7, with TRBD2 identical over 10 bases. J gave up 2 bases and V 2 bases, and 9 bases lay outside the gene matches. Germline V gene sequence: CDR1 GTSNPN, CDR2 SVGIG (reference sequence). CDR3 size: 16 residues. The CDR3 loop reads CAWSFGGLARAYEQYS. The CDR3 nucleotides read TGTGCCTGGAGTTTTGGGGGACTAGCGAGAGCCTACGAGCAGTACTCC.

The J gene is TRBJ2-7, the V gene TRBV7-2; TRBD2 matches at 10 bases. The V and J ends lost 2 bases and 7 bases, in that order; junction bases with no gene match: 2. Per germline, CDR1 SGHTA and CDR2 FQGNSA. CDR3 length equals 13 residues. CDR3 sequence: CASSLTSGAEQYF. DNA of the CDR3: TGTGCCAGCAGCTTAACTAGCGGGGCAGAGCAGTACTTC.

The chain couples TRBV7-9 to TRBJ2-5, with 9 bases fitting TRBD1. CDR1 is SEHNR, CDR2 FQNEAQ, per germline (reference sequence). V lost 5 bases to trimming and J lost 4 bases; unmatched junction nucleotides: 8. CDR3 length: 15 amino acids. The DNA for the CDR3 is TGTGCCAGCAGCCAGGGACAGGGAGTGACAGAGACCCAGTACTTC. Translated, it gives CASSQGQGVTETQYF.

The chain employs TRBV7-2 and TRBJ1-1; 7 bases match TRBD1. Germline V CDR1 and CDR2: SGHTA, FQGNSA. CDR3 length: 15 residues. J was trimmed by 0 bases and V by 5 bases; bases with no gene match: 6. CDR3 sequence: CASSPSTGMNTEAFF. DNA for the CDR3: TGTGCCAGCAGCCCCTCGACAGGGATGAACACTGAAGCTTTCTTT.

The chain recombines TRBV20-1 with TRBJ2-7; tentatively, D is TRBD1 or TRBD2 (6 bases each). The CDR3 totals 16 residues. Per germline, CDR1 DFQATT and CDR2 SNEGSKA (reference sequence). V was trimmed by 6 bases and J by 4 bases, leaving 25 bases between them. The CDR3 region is CSAGDGGTYLTYEQYF. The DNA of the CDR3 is TGCAGTGCGGGGGACGGAGGGACATATTTAACGTACGAGCAGTACTTC.